Below, 18 T cell receptor beta chains from the same sample are listed, as sequenced in a study of shared T cell receptors in the human thymus. Libraries were prepared by immunoSEQ multiplex PCR; TCRdb keeps only in-frame clonotypes and omits some of them. The sample has approximately 400,000 clones; approximately 95% are singletons. The sample comprised thymocytes. These receptors were obtained from a human donor.

The V gene is TRBV4-3, the J gene TRBJ1-1, with D possibly matching TRBD1 (5 bases). The CDR3 sequence is 18 residues long. Trimming stripped 1 base from V and 2 bases from J, with 20 bases between. Germline loops: CDR1 LGHNA, CDR2 YSLEER. The CDR3 region is CASSQVKGRGRGNTEAFF. CDR3 bases: TGCGCCAGCAGCCAAGTAAAGGGGAGGGGACGGGGAAACACTGAAGCTTTCTTT.

In nucleotides, the CDR3 is TGCGCCAGCAGCCCCCCCGACAGGGCAGGCTACGAGCAGTACTTC. It encodes CASSPPDRAGYEQYF. The chain has TRBV5-1 and TRBJ2-7; 7 bases fit TRBD1. The CDR3 is 15 amino acids. V dropped 4 bases and J dropped 3; count of bases not matched to a gene: 10. From germline, CDR1 is SGHRS and CDR2 YFSETQ.

The V gene is TRBV5-6, the J gene TRBJ2-7; D not resolved. V was shortened by 1 base and J by 4 bases, with 15 bases between the two germline ends. The CDR3 totals 15 residues. CDR1 is SGHDT and CDR2 is YYEEEE in the germline V gene. The DNA of the CDR3 is TGTGCCAGCAGCTTGATCAGGACGTGGGCTTACGAGCAGTACTTC. This translates into CASSLIRTWAYEQYF.

This clone has just one count. The chain recombines TRBV28 with TRBJ1-3; the D gene is possibly TRBD1 (6 bases). CDR3 size: 15 residues. V lost 3 bases and J 4 bases, leaving 13 bases between the germline ends. Germline CDR1 is MDHEN and CDR2 is SYDVKM. The CDR3 nucleotides read TGTGCCAGCAGTTTCACAGGGATAGCAGGAAACACCATATATTTT. Amino acid sequence: CASSFTGIAGNTIYF. Combining the CDR3 with reference TRBV28 and TRBJ1-3 gives the whole variable domain DVKVTQSSRYLVKRTGEKVFLECVQDMDHENMFWYRQDPGLGLRLIYFSYDVKMKEKGDIPEGYSVSREKKERFSLILESASTNQTSMYLCASSFTGIAGNTIYFGEGSWLTVV.

This clone was detected only once. V gene TRBV6-5 combines with J gene TRBJ2-1, with 8 bases fitting TRBD1. The CDR3 is made up of 16 amino acids. The germline V gene has CDR1 MNHEY and CDR2 SVGAGI. Trimming cost V 0 bases and J 10 bases; bases outside gene matches: 11. The CDR3 DNA follows: TGTGCCAGCAGTTACTCCGGGACAGGTAACGGCTGGGAGCAGTTCTTC. It translates to CASSYSGTGNGWEQFF.

The rearrangement links TRBV28 to TRBJ2-1; 12 nucleotides align to TRBD1. The length of the CDR3 is 16 residues. The J segment lost 5 bases and the V segment lost 4 bases, leaving 6 bases of the junction unmatched. From germline, CDR1 is MDHEN and CDR2 SYDVKM. The CDR3 region is CASSWGTGGLDNEQFF. CDR3 sequence (DNA): TGTGCCAGCAGTTGGGGGACAGGGGGCTTGGACAATGAGCAGTTCTTC. Looking up the rest from reference TRBV28 and TRBJ2-1 gives the full variable domain: DVKVTQSSRYLVKRTGEKVFLECVQDMDHENMFWYRQDPGLGLRLIYFSYDVKMKEKGDIPEGYSVSREKKERFSLILESASTNQTSMYLCASSWGTGGLDNEQFFGPGTRLTVL.

The V gene is TRBV7-6, the J gene TRBJ2-2; no clear D. Per germline, CDR1 SGHVS and CDR2 FNYEAQ. Deletions cut 2 bases from V and 4 bases from J, with 23 bases between. The CDR3 sequence is 19 residues long. In DNA, the CDR3 is TGTGCCAGCAGCTTATTCCAGGTCGCATCTTTATCGCCCACCGGGGAGCTGTTTTTT. Translation gives CASSLFQVASLSPTGELFF.

This chain uses TRBV6-5 with TRBJ2-1; 8 nucleotides agree with TRBD2. With 0 bases clipped from V and 5 bases from J, the junction kept 6 bases outside the gene matches. The germline gives CDR1 MNHEY, CDR2 SVGAGI. This CDR3 is built from 16 residues. The CDR3 sequence: CASSYSPSGGNNEQFF. The CDR3 DNA reads as TGTGCCAGCAGTTACTCGCCCAGCGGGGGAAACAATGAGCAGTTCTTC.

The rearrangement uses TRBV11-2 and TRBJ2-3; 8 nucleotides line up with TRBD1. The CDR3 consists of 16 residues. In germline, CDR1 is SGHAT, CDR2 FQNNGV. V shed 1 base and J 2 bases; nucleotides not matched to a gene: 5. CDR3 in DNA: TGTGCCAGCAGCTTAGGAGACAGGGGCACCACAGATACGCAGTATTTT. It is translated as CASSLGDRGTTDTQYF.

The chain links TRBV6-4 to TRBJ1-1; 7 bases agree with TRBD1. V shed 5 bases, J shed 7 bases, and the junction held 13 bases outside the gene matches. This CDR3 is built from 15 residues. From germline, CDR1 is MRHNA and CDR2 SNTAGT. The CDR3 reads CASSPRGSSHFEAFF. The CDR3 region has the DNA TGTGCCAGCAGTCCCAGGGGGTCCTCTCATTTTGAAGCTTTCTTT.

V and J are TRBV27 and TRBJ2-1, with 8 bases lining up with TRBD1. J gave up 7 bases and V 10 bases, and 12 bases lay outside the gene matches. Per germline, CDR1 MNHEY and CDR2 SMNVEV (reference sequence). The CDR3 runs to 14 residues. The CDR3 loop reads CATRGAGGMNEQFF. CDR3 DNA sequence: TGTGCCACCAGGGGGGCAGGGGGCATGAATGAGCAGTTCTTC.

This chain links TRBV27 with TRBJ1-5; no definite D call. This CDR3 region has 13 residues. Germline assignment: CDR1 MNHEY and CDR2 SMNVEV (reference sequence). Trimming left V 2 bases short and J 1 base short, with 3 bases between. As DNA, the CDR3 is TGTGCCAGCAGTTTAGACAGCAATCAGCCCCAGCATTTT. It specifies CASSLDSNQPQHF.

The CDR3 coding sequence is TGCGCCAGCAGCTTGAGAGGGGGCCTTACTGAAGCTTTCTTT. As protein: CASSLRGGLTEAFF. The V call is TRBV5-1, the J call TRBJ1-1; 7 bases fit TRBD1. The V gene end was trimmed by 1 base and the J gene end by 5 bases; junction bases not matched to a gene: 5. CDR1 is SGHRS, CDR2 YFSETQ, per germline. CDR3 length: 14 residues.

The chain has TRBV19 and TRBJ2-2; 8 nucleotides agree with TRBD2. V trimming: 6 bases; J trimming: 8 bases; junction bases outside the gene matches: 17. Germline V gene lookup returns CDR1 LNHDA and CDR2 SQIVND (reference sequence). The length of the CDR3 is 17 residues. The CDR3 sequence: CASSPEGGLAPRGELFF. The CDR3 DNA sequence: TGTGCCAGTAGCCCAGAGGGTGGACTAGCCCCACGGGGGGAGCTGTTTTTT.

The V and J genes are TRBV28 and TRBJ2-7; 9 positions match TRBD2. CDR1 is MDHEN and CDR2 is SYDVKM in the germline V gene. The CDR3 extends over 17 amino acids. Germline trimming cut 0 bases from V and 2 bases from J; bases unmatched to any gene: 8. The DNA of the CDR3 is TGTGCCAGCAGTTTATGCCGGAAGCGGGAGGACCCCTACGAGCAGTACTTC. Translation: CASSLCRKREDPYEQYF.

The chain carries TRBV5-6 and TRBJ2-5; 11 bases line up with TRBD2. There are 14 residues in the CDR3. V lost 4 bases and J lost 3; bases outside the gene matches: 2. Germline loops: CDR1 SGHDT, CDR2 YYEEEE. The CDR3 spells CASSRGLAEETQYF. CDR3 DNA: TGTGCCAGCAGCCGGGGACTAGCGGAAGAGACCCAGTACTTC.

The J gene is TRBJ2-5, the V gene TRBV13, with TRBD1 as a possible D gene (5 bases). Germline CDR1 reads PRHDT; CDR2 reads FYEKMQ (reference sequence). V lost 5 bases to trimming and J lost 1 base, with 11 bases between them. The CDR3 is 14 residues long. CDR3: CASSQQGGQETQYF. CDR3 nucleotide sequence: TGTGCCAGCAGCCAGCAGGGCGGCCAAGAGACCCAGTACTTC.

The chain joins TRBV27 to TRBJ2-1; D gene unclear. From germline, CDR1 is MNHEY and CDR2 SMNVEV (reference sequence). The CDR3 has 14 amino acids. Trimming pared 2 bases from V and 2 bases from J, leaving 7 bases between. In DNA, the CDR3 is TGTGCCAGCAGTTTAAACTCTCCCTACAATGAGCAGTTCTTC. As protein: CASSLNSPYNEQFF.